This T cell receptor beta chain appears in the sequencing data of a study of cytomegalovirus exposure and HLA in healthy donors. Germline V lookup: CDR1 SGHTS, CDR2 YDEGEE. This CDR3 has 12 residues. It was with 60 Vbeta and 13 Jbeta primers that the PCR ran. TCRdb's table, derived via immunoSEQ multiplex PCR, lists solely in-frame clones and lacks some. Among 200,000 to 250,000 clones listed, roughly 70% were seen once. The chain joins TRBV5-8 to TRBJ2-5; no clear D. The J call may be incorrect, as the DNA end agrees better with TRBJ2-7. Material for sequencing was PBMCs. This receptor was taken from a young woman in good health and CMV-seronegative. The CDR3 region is CASSLRLYEQYF. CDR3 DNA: TGTGCCAGCAGCCTTCGACTCTACGAGCAGTACTTC.